What follows describes a single T cell receptor beta chain. The entry originates in a study of blood T cell repertoires in COVID-19. As for the study in general: Nucleic acid was either cDNA or gDNA, and it came from T cells, B-cell-depleted T cells, or PBMCs.

Assay used: immunoSEQ multiplex PCR; TCRdb lists only in-frame clones, some missing. Here the sample spans a few hundred thousand clones, around 80% being singletons. V gave up 2 bases and J gave up 4 bases; unmatched junction bases: 11. This CDR3 region has 17 residues. Germline CDR1 is MNHEY and CDR2 is SMNVEV (reference sequence). The V call is TRBV27, the J call TRBJ1-5, with 7 positions matching TRBD1. This sequence originates from a man aged 25 to 40 with acute COVID-19. The sequencing input was PBMCs or T cells enriched from blood (not recorded which). The CDR3 reads CASSLLSTGALNQPQHF. For the CDR3, the DNA is TGTGCCAGCAGTTTACTTTCTACAGGGGCCCTAAATCAGCCCCAGCATTTT.